This TCR beta chain was retrieved from a study of neurological immune-mediated disorders. TCRdb re-called the 5' RACE reads through MiXCR, storing one row per CDR3 protein. This repertoire shows about 41,000 distinct CDR3 sequences, 13% to 15% found once; its top ten account for approximately 3.6%. This clonotype has ten or more counts. Germline V lookup: CDR1 SGHTA, CDR2 FQGNSA. The V and J ends lost 7 bases and 8 bases respectively, with 14 bases between them. The length of the CDR3 is 12 residues. The source material was CD4+ T cells from blood. This clonotype originated in a woman aged 55-75 years with HTLV-1-associated myelopathy (HAM/TSP). The rearrangement uses TRBV7-2 and TRBJ1-2, with D hard to call. This CDR3 reads CASITIQKGYTF. Written as DNA, the CDR3 is TGTGCCAGCATAACTATCCAGAAAGGCTACACCTTC.